This entry lists 32 T cell receptor beta chains sequenced from one sample in a study of Graves' ophthalmopathy and Graves' hyperthyroidism. As the template, RNA transcripts were used to amplify TCR beta CDR3 regions. Following a first-round RT-PCR that used HTBI primers, a second-round multiplex PCR was carried out. In TCRdb, the multiplex PCR reads were re-called with MiXCR into one record per CDR3 protein. Among a few hundred thousand distinct CDR3 sequences listed, 15% were seen once. Sequencing was carried out using peripheral blood. Receptor source: a woman under 30 with stable Graves' hyperthyroidism.

This clonotype was detected many times. CDR3 region: CASSYRSLLAGGLVETQYF. As DNA, the CDR3 is TGTGCCAGCAGTTACCGCTCCCTACTAGCGGGGGGGCTGGTAGAGACCCAGTACTTC. This sequence joins TRBV6-2 or TRBV6-3 and TRBJ2-5, with 13 bases identical to TRBD2. The V gene's germline CDR1 is MNHEY and CDR2 SVGEGT. The CDR3 spans 19 residues. With V trimmed by 2 bases and J by 4 bases, 13 bases remained unmatched.

This clonotype has more than one count but fewer than ten. This sequence joins TRBV5-1 and TRBJ2-2; TRBD2 is a possible D gene (7 bases). The CDR3 runs 16 residues. Trimming shortened V by 4 bases and J by 6 bases, and 19 bases separated the two germline ends. Germline V gives CDR1 SGHRS, CDR2 YFSETQ. The CDR3 bases are TGCGCCAGCAGCCCCAATCGGGGGGCCGGCCCCGGGGAGCTGTTTTTT. Protein sequence: CASSPNRGAGPGELFF.

This clonotype was found a few times. This chain connects TRBV18 to TRBJ1-5, with a possible D match to TRBD1 (5 bases). Per germline, CDR1 KGHSH and CDR2 LQKENI. This CDR3 spans 15 amino acids. V gave up 6 bases and J gave up 2 bases, with 14 bases separating them. The CDR3 sequence is CASSSSPGGNQPQHF. In DNA, the CDR3 is TGTGCCAGCTCTAGCAGTCCGGGGGGCAATCAGCCCCAGCATTTT.

This clonotype was counted many times. The genes are TRBV12-3 or TRBV12-4 and TRBJ1-5; TRBD1 is a possible D gene (5 bases). CDR3 length equals 14 residues. Trimming removed 6 bases at V and 7 bases at J, with 16 bases between. The DNA of the CDR3 is TGTGCCAGCAGCCCCTCCCCCCAGGGACAGCCCCAGCATTTT. Translating gives CASSPSPQGQPQHF.

Regarding this clonotype: Because the CDR3 is missing its conserved closing phenylalanine or tryptophan, this is likely a read error. The DNA is omitted, as the CDR3 cannot be located on it reliably, and the CDR3 follows TCRdb's listing. The chain has TRBV24-1 and TRBJ1-5; the table assigns TRBD1, which was not confirmed against the DNA. Germline V gene sequence: CDR1 KGHDR, CDR2 SFDVKD. The length of the CDR3 is 16 amino acids, counting both ends. The CDR3 sequence: CATSDADRGGNQPQQL.

This clonotype was counted a few times. This chain links TRBV20-1 with TRBJ1-5; 8 bases fit TRBD1. The CDR3 length is 14 residues. V gave up 7 bases and J gave up 0 bases; unmatched junction bases: 5. Germline CDR1 is DFQATT and CDR2 is SNEGSKA (reference sequence). The CDR3 DNA reads as TGCAGTGACGGGACAGGTTATAGCAATCAGCCCCAGCATTTT. Translation: CSDGTGYSNQPQHF.

About this clonotype: A single base separates this from a much larger clone, so it may be a read error. V gene TRBV24-1 combines with J gene TRBJ1-1; D gene unclear. The CDR3 length is 13 residues. CDR1 KGHDR and CDR2 SFDVKD come from the germline V gene. The CDR3 reads CATSASGMTEACF. CDR3 DNA: TGTGCCACCAGTGCCTCCGGCATGACTGAAGCTTGCTTT.

This clonotype was recorded at least ten times. The gene calls are TRBV6-1 and TRBJ1-1, with D unresolved. Germline CDR1 reads MNHNS; CDR2 reads SASEGT. V was clipped by 3 bases and J by 1 base, with 9 bases between them. The CDR3 runs to 14 residues. In nucleotides, the CDR3 is TGTGCCAGCAGTGATGGACTGGGGAACACTGAAGCTTTCTTT. As protein: CASSDGLGNTEAFF.

The J gene is TRBJ1-5, the V gene TRBV5-6; TRBD1 might be the D (6 bases). Germline CDR1 reads SGHDT; CDR2 reads YYEEEE. The CDR3 spans 16 residues. Trimming took 5 bases from V and 4 from J, leaving 19 bases between them. CDR3 amino acids: CASSRSRGGTNQPQHF. Here the CDR3 DNA reads TGTGCCAGCAGTCGCTCCCGGGGGGGCACAAATCAGCCCCAGCATTTT.

This clonotype was detected ten times or more. The rearrangement joins TRBV19 to TRBJ1-1; D is unresolved. Germline V gives CDR1 LNHDA, CDR2 SQIVND (reference sequence). V dropped 2 bases and J dropped 3 bases, with 7 bases sitting between them. The CDR3 has 13 residues. CDR3 loop: CASSIKKDTEAFF. The CDR3 nucleotides read TGTGCCAGTAGTATAAAGAAGGACACTGAAGCTTTCTTT.

This clonotype was recorded at least ten times. The chain carries TRBV12-3 or TRBV12-4 and TRBJ1-2; D gene unclear. The germline V and J ends were trimmed by 4 bases and 1 base, with 13 bases remaining between them. The CDR3 runs to 15 residues. CDR3 in DNA: TGTGCCAGCAGTTCGGACGGACGTAATAACTATGGCTACACCTTC. Translated, it gives CASSSDGRNNYGYTF.

This clonotype was detected a few times. The chain employs TRBV28 and TRBJ1-1; no definite D call. Trimming left V 9 bases short and J 11 bases short, with 10 bases between. This CDR3 comprises 9 residues. The germline gives CDR1 MDHEN, CDR2 SYDVKM. The CDR3 bases are TGTGCCAGTTACCCCCCGGCTTTCTTT. It encodes CASYPPAFF.

As concerns this clonotype: Without the conserved terminal phenylalanine or tryptophan, this CDR3 likely stems from a read error. The limits of the CDR3 on the DNA are not certain, so only TCRdb's listed CDR3 is given. The chain carries TRBV6-5 and TRBJ2-5; the table names TRBD1, a call not compared with the DNA. Counting both end residues, the CDR3 totals 15 amino acids. Per the germline V gene, CDR1 is MNHEY and CDR2 is SVGAGI. The chain's CDR3 is CASSYYSGGQETQDY.

The rearrangement uses TRBV12-3 or TRBV12-4 and TRBJ1-1; D unclear. The CDR3 has 15 residues. Between the trimmed V and J ends, which lost 7 bases and 1 base, there was a span of 16 bases. In DNA form, the CDR3 reads TGTGCCAGCACCCCCCGCCCCGTTGCGAACACTGAAGCTTTCTTT. Translated: CASTPRPVANTEAFF.

This clonotype was detected ten times or more. The chain recombines TRBV4-2 with TRBJ1-1; 7 bases map to TRBD1. Germline V gene lookup returns CDR1 LGHNA and CDR2 YNFKEQ. The CDR3 runs to 18 residues. Unmatched junction bases numbered 12, after V lost 2 bases and J lost 0 bases. For the CDR3, the DNA is TGTGCCAGCAGCCAATCAGGGGGAGGGTACGCCATGAACACTGAAGCTTTCTTT. Amino acid sequence: CASSQSGGGYAMNTEAFF.

This clonotype has at least ten counts. The CDR3 reads CASKYDTSNQPQHF. CDR3 nucleotide sequence: TGTGCCAGCAAATATGACACGAGCAATCAGCCCCAGCATTTT. The chain is built from TRBV2 and TRBJ1-5; no reliable D call. The germline V gene has CDR1 SNHLY and CDR2 FYNNEI. The CDR3 spans 14 residues. The V end was cut by 7 bases, the J end by 1 base, with 11 bases between.

This clonotype was recorded at least ten times. The chain is built from TRBV4-1 and TRBJ1-1, with 9 nucleotides matching TRBD1. Germline V gives CDR1 MGHRA, CDR2 YSYEKL. The J segment lost 5 bases and the V segment lost 4 bases, leaving 8 bases of the junction unmatched. The CDR3 is 15 amino acids. The CDR3 DNA sequence: TGCGCCAGCAGCCGGGACAGGGTTACGAGTACTGAAGCTTTCTTT. This gives the protein CASSRDRVTSTEAFF.

This clonotype has a count of ten or more. The chain carries TRBV9 and TRBJ1-3; tentative D call: TRBD1 (6 bases). CDR1 is SGDLS and CDR2 is YYNGEE in the germline V gene. CDR3 size: 12 residues. V dropped 3 bases and J dropped 7 bases, with 8 bases sitting between them. CDR3 in amino acids: CASSAQGNTIYF. Written as DNA, the CDR3 is TGTGCCAGCAGCGCACAGGGCAACACCATATATTTT.

This clonotype was observed many times. The rearrangement uses TRBV11-1 and TRBJ2-2; 8 bases are a match to TRBD1. CDR3 length: 16 amino acids. From germline, CDR1 is SGHAT and CDR2 FQDESV (reference sequence). With V trimmed by 5 bases and J by 5 bases, 10 bases remained unmatched. The chain's CDR3 is CASSPSWTGRTGELFF. The CDR3, as DNA: TGTGCCAGCAGCCCCTCTTGGACAGGGAGAACCGGGGAGCTGTTTTTT.

The rearrangement joins TRBV7-3 to TRBJ2-5; 10 bases agree with TRBD2. The CDR3 runs 15 residues. Unmatched junction bases numbered 8, after V lost 5 bases and J lost 5 bases. Germline V gene lookup returns CDR1 SGHTA and CDR2 FQGTGA. In DNA form, the CDR3 reads TGTGCCAGCAGCACCGGGACTAGCGTCCGGGAGACCCAGTACTTC. It yields the protein CASSTGTSVRETQYF. The whole variable domain, filled in from reference TRBV7-3 and TRBJ2-5, reads GAGVSQTPSNKVTEKGKYVELRCDPISGHTALYWYRQSLGQGPEFLIYFQGTGAADDSGLPNDRFFAVRPEGSVSTLKIQRTERGDSAVYLCASSTGTSVRETQYFGPGTRLLVL.

Concerning this clonotype itself: This may come from a read error, since a much larger clone is one base off. This chain uses TRBV6-5 with TRBJ2-2; D may match TRBD1 or TRBD2 (5 bases each). Germline CDR1 MNHEY, CDR2 SVGAGI. The CDR3 has 14 amino acids. The CDR3, as DNA: TGTGCCAGCAGTTACGGTCCGAACACCGGGGACCTGTTTTTT. Its protein is CASSYGPNTGDLFF.

This clonotype has a count of ten or more. The rearrangement links TRBV24-1 to TRBJ2-2, with D possibly being TRBD1 (5 bases). Germline CDR1 KGHDR, CDR2 SFDVKD. The CDR3 has 15 amino acids. The V end lost 3 bases, the J end lost 6 bases, and 13 bases lay between the germline ends. CDR3 nucleotides: TGTGCCACCAGTGATGGTGCAGGGAAGGCCGGGGAGCTGTTTTTT. Amino acids: CATSDGAGKAGELFF.

This clonotype showed up many times. At one end, the junction sequence differs from germline, possibly due to a read error. V and J are TRBV11-2 and TRBJ1-1, with 9 positions matching TRBD1. The CDR3 has 12 amino acids. Per the germline V gene, CDR1 is SGHAT and CDR2 is FQNNGV. The CDR3 nucleotides read TGTGCCAGCAGCTTAAACGACAGGGGGGCTTCCTTT. It specifies CASSLNDRGASF.

In this sample, this clonotype turned up many times. The V call is TRBV12-3 or TRBV12-4, the J call TRBJ2-7, with D possibly being TRBD1 (7 bases). Deletions cut 6 bases from V and 1 base from J, with 13 bases between. The CDR3 contains 14 residues. The CDR3 DNA is TGTGCCAGCAGGGGCCAGGGGGGATCCTACGAGCAGTACTTC. Its translation: CASRGQGGSYEQYF.

Many counts were recorded for this clonotype. CDR3 in DNA: TGTGCCAGCAGTTTTCTGGGGCCCTACGAGCAGTACTTC. Protein product: CASSFLGPYEQYF. The rearrangement joins TRBV28 to TRBJ2-7, with D perhaps matching TRBD1 (5 bases). Germline values: CDR1 MDHEN, CDR2 SYDVKM. The V end lost 3 bases, the J end lost 2 bases, and 8 bases lay between the germline ends. The CDR3 is made up of 13 amino acids.

This clonotype has a handful of counts. V gene TRBV24-1 combines with J gene TRBJ2-2; 8 positions match TRBD2. The V and J ends lost 0 bases and 1 base, in that order; junction bases with no gene match: 0. The CDR3 consists of 16 residues. Germline V lookup: CDR1 KGHDR, CDR2 SFDVKD. The CDR3 here is CATSDLTSGNTGELFF. The CDR3 bases are TGTGCCACCAGTGATTTGACTAGCGGGAACACCGGGGAGCTGTTTTTT.

Many counts were recorded for this clonotype. V and J are TRBV2 and TRBJ1-6; D is unresolved. CDR3 length: 16 residues. The germline V gene has CDR1 SNHLY and CDR2 FYNNEI. The V end lost 2 bases, the J end lost 3 bases, and 11 bases lay between the germline ends. The CDR3 region has the DNA TGTGCCAGCAGTGAACTCCGATTTTACTATAATTCACCCCTCCACTTT. The encoded protein is CASSELRFYYNSPLHF.

This clonotype was counted many times. The V gene is TRBV12-5, the J gene TRBJ1-5; 8 bases agree with TRBD1. The germline V gene encodes CDR1 LGHNT and CDR2 FRNRAP. With V trimmed by 5 bases and J by 6 bases, 12 bases remained unmatched. CDR3 length: 16 amino acids. The chain's CDR3 is CASGPDTRGRIQPQHF. DNA for the CDR3: TGTGCTAGTGGTCCCGATACCAGGGGGCGTATTCAGCCCCAGCATTTT.

The chain couples TRBV6-2 or TRBV6-3 to TRBJ1-1, with D uncertain. Germline values: CDR1 MNHEY, CDR2 SVGEGT. Trimming left V 2 bases short and J 1 base short, with 8 bases between. This CDR3 is built from 14 residues. CDR3 region: CASSYSQENTEAFF. The CDR3 DNA reads as TGTGCCAGCAGTTACAGTCAGGAGAACACTGAAGCTTTCTTT.

This chain links TRBV6-1 with TRBJ2-2; D gene uncertain. The germline gives CDR1 MNHNS, CDR2 SASEGT. Trimming stripped 6 bases from V and 0 bases from J, with 11 bases between. The CDR3 contains 15 residues. DNA for the CDR3: TGTGCCAGCAGAGCCCGGACCGCGAACACCGGGGAGCTGTTTTTT. This sequence encodes CASRARTANTGELFF.

This clonotype occurred a few times. V and J are TRBV11-2 and TRBJ2-2; possibly TRBD2 for D (7 bases). Germline CDR1 and CDR2: SGHAT and FQNNGV. The CDR3 is made up of 15 amino acids. With 5 bases removed from V and 5 bases from J, the gap between germline ends came to 15 bases. CDR3 nucleotide sequence: TGTGCCAGCAGCACTCGGGGGGCTGGGACCGGGGAGCTGTTTTTT. Protein sequence: CASSTRGAGTGELFF.

This clonotype was observed at least ten times. The J gene is TRBJ1-1, the V gene TRBV7-8; TRBD1 might be the D (5 bases). The CDR3 sequence is 16 residues long. Germline CDR1 is SGHVS and CDR2 is FQNEAQ. V lost 0 bases and J 2 bases, leaving 13 bases between the germline ends. The CDR3 region has the DNA TGTGCCAGCAGCTTAGCGCTAGGGGAAGGAAACACTGAAGCTTTCTTT. This translates into CASSLALGEGNTEAFF.